The 20 T cell receptor beta chains listed next were all sequenced from one sample in a study of T cell responses to AZD1222 COVID-19 vaccine. Clones were sequenced by immunoSEQ multiplex PCR, and TCRdb holds only the in-frame ones, with some missing. The data contain around 150,000 clones, about 82% of them seen just once; the ten biggest clones take up around 7.9%. The sample here was peripheral blood, taken 28 days after the second dose of the MenACWY control vaccine. The receptor set was obtained from an adult who received the MenACWY meningococcal vaccine as a control.

V is TRBV18 and J is TRBJ2-1; D is undetermined. The CDR3 extends over 14 amino acids. Germline assignment: CDR1 KGHSH and CDR2 LQKENI. V was pared by 3 bases and J by 10 bases, with 16 bases between. CDR3 in DNA: TGTGCCAGCTCACCCTCGCCAGGCCTGAGCGAGCAGTTCTTC. This codes for CASSPSPGLSEQFF.

J is TRBJ2-7 and V is TRBV6-5, with D tentatively TRBD2 (6 bases). V was shortened by 7 bases and J by 0 bases, with 13 bases between the two germline ends. The CDR3 extends over 14 amino acids. The germline V gene encodes CDR1 MNHEY and CDR2 SVGAGI. The CDR3 spells CASTQGGSSYEQYF. CDR3 coding DNA: TGTGCCAGCACCCAGGGAGGATCCTCCTACGAGCAGTACTTC.

This chain joins TRBV6-5 and TRBJ1-1, with unresolved D. Trimming removed 8 bases at V and 1 base at J, with 14 bases between. The CDR3 sequence is 14 residues long. Looked up from germline, CDR1 is MNHEY and CDR2 is SVGAGI. CDR3 protein: CASGRALQNTEAFF. CDR3 bases: TGTGCCAGCGGGAGGGCCCTACAGAACACTGAAGCTTTCTTT.

The chain has TRBV6-2 or TRBV6-3 and TRBJ2-5; weak D call: TRBD1 (6 bases). Germline V gene data show CDR1 as MNHEY and CDR2 as SVGEGT. The CDR3 is 15 residues long. With 3 bases removed from V and 6 bases from J, the gap between germline ends came to 17 bases. The CDR3 DNA is TGTGCCAGCAGTTATGGGCCCAGGGGTGGTAAGACCCAGTACTTC. It translates to CASSYGPRGGKTQYF.

This clone has just one count. This chain joins TRBV6-2 or TRBV6-3 and TRBJ2-7, with a tentative D call TRBD2 (6 bases). Trimming cost V 6 bases and J 4 bases, with 19 bases left between them. This CDR3 contains 15 residues. CDR1 is MNHEY, CDR2 SVGEGT, per germline. The CDR3 region is CASSLYSGFGYEQYF. CDR3 in DNA: TGTGCCAGCAGCCTATATAGCGGATTCGGGTACGAGCAGTACTTC.

This clone was detected only a few times. The chain couples TRBV9 to TRBJ2-7; 7 bases map to TRBD1. Germline V CDR1 and CDR2: SGDLS, YYNGEE. The CDR3 covers 14 residues. J gave up 3 bases and V 4 bases, and 7 bases lay outside the gene matches. In DNA form, the CDR3 reads TGTGCCAGCAGCCCCGGGACAGAACTCTACGAGCAGTACTTC. Protein product: CASSPGTELYEQYF.

This clone was seen a few times. The chain couples TRBV13 to TRBJ1-1; D not certain. V lost 3 bases, J lost 6 bases, and 8 bases lay in between. The CDR3 is 12 residues long. Germline V gene lookup returns CDR1 PRHDT and CDR2 FYEKMQ (reference sequence). The CDR3 nucleotides are TGTGCCAGCAGCTTTATGGGGTCTGAAGCTTTCTTT. This sequence encodes CASSFMGSEAFF.

The chain links TRBV29-1 to TRBJ2-5; TRBD2 is a possible D gene (5 bases). This CDR3 is 13 amino acids long. Germline CDR1 is SQVTM and CDR2 is ANQGSEA. V was cut by 5 bases and J by 7 bases, with 17 bases left in between. The CDR3 DNA is TGCAGCGTTAGCACAGATGCACTAGGGACCCAGTACTTC. This encodes CSVSTDALGTQYF.

The rearrangement joins TRBV7-2 to TRBJ2-5; 7 positions match TRBD2. This CDR3 has 15 amino acids. Losses at the gene ends were 1 base for V and 9 bases for J; bases not matched to a gene: 11. Germline V gene data show CDR1 as SGHTA and CDR2 as FQGNSA. The CDR3 sequence is CASSLEGRGRGAQYF. The CDR3 DNA reads as TGTGCCAGCAGCTTAGAGGGTCGGGGTCGGGGGGCCCAGTACTTC.

The V and J genes are TRBV5-1 and TRBJ1-2, with D perhaps matching TRBD1 (5 bases). The CDR3 is 14 amino acids. Germline V gene lookup returns CDR1 SGHRS and CDR2 YFSETQ. V lost 0 bases to trimming and J lost 2 bases, with 8 bases between them. DNA of the CDR3: TGCGCCAGCAGCTTGGTAGGGGTAAACTATGGCTACACCTTC. Its translation: CASSLVGVNYGYTF.

This rearrangement joins TRBV5-5 to TRBJ1-1; TRBD1 is a possible D gene (5 bases). Germline V gives CDR1 SGHKS, CDR2 YYEKEE (reference sequence). Trimming pared 4 bases from V and 11 bases from J, leaving 15 bases between. The length of the CDR3 is 12 residues. DNA for the CDR3: TGTGCCAGCAGCGTTTTGACCGGGACGGCTTTCTTT. Translated: CASSVLTGTAFF.

This clone was observed a single time. The genes are TRBV19 and TRBJ2-5, with 10 bases that match TRBD1. The V and J ends lost 5 bases and 2 bases, in that order; junction bases with no gene match: 8. Per the germline V gene, CDR1 is LNHDA and CDR2 is SQIVND (reference sequence). The CDR3 runs to 16 residues. The CDR3 nucleotides are TGTGCCAGTAGTTCGTGGGACAGGGGAGGGCAAGAGACCCAGTACTTC. Translating it yields CASSSWDRGGQETQYF.

The chain carries TRBV7-8 and TRBJ1-4, with a weak D call TRBD1 (6 bases). The germline gives CDR1 SGHVS, CDR2 FQNEAQ. Deletions cut 5 bases from V and 3 bases from J, with 13 bases between. This CDR3 is built from 15 residues. The CDR3 DNA reads TGTGCCAGCAGCCCCCGAGGACAGTCTAATGAAAAACTGTTTTTT. Translation: CASSPRGQSNEKLFF.

The V gene is TRBV5-1, the J gene TRBJ2-3, with D maybe TRBD2 (6 bases). Per the germline V gene, CDR1 is SGHRS and CDR2 is YFSETQ. V lost 0 bases and J lost 1, with 12 bases in between. The CDR3 runs to 16 residues. This chain's CDR3 is CASSLESSARTDTQYF. The CDR3 nucleotides read TGCGCCAGCAGCTTGGAGTCTAGCGCTCGCACAGATACGCAGTATTTT.

J is TRBJ1-2 and V is TRBV29-1; 11 positions match TRBD1. V lost 6 bases and J lost 6; bases outside the gene matches: 9. This CDR3 is built from 14 residues. The germline CDR1 and CDR2 sequences are SQVTM and ANQGSEA. For the CDR3, the DNA is TGCAGCGTGCATACCGGGACAGGGGGTCATGGCTACACCTTC. This sequence encodes CSVHTGTGGHGYTF.

J is TRBJ2-1 and V is TRBV4-2; 12 bases match TRBD1. CDR1 is LGHNA, CDR2 YNFKEQ, per germline. V shed 4 bases, J shed 6 bases, and the junction held 10 bases outside the gene matches. The CDR3 runs 17 residues. CDR3 DNA: TGTGCCAGCAGCCCCGGAAAGGGACAGGGGGCTACCAATGAGCAGTTCTTC. Its protein product is CASSPGKGQGATNEQFF.

The chain recombines TRBV5-4 with TRBJ2-7, with TRBD2 matching over 9 bases. V lost 4 bases and J lost 2; bases outside the gene matches: 10. CDR3 length equals 16 residues. The germline gives CDR1 SGHNT, CDR2 YYREEE (reference sequence). For the CDR3, the DNA is TGTGCCAGCAGCCACCACCGACTAGCGGCAGCCTACGAGCAGTACTTC. Protein sequence: CASSHHRLAAAYEQYF.

This clone was seen once. The chain carries TRBV4-2 and TRBJ1-3, with 10 bases identical to TRBD1. The CDR3 sequence is 18 residues long. Germline CDR1 LGHNA, CDR2 YNFKEQ. V trimming: 0 bases; J trimming: 4 bases; junction bases outside the gene matches: 9. The CDR3 here is CASSQDQRTGGIGNTIYF. The CDR3 DNA reads as TGTGCCAGCAGCCAAGATCAGAGGACAGGGGGGATCGGAAACACCATATATTTT.

The gene calls are TRBV7-2 and TRBJ2-2, with D possibly called TRBD1 or TRBD2 (5 bases each). The CDR3 spans 16 residues. From germline, CDR1 is SGHTA and CDR2 FQGNSA. Trimming removed 0 bases at V and 3 bases at J, with 11 bases between. CDR3 protein: CASSLARVRDTGELFF. In DNA, the CDR3 is TGTGCCAGCAGCTTAGCGCGGGTCAGGGACACCGGGGAGCTGTTTTTT.

This sequence joins TRBV5-4 and TRBJ1-2; D possibly corresponds to TRBD1 (5 bases). Deletions cut 4 bases from V and 4 bases from J, with 17 bases between. The CDR3 is 15 amino acids. Germline V gives CDR1 SGHNT, CDR2 YYREEE (reference sequence). CDR3 DNA sequence: TGTGCCAGCAGCCCAGGGACTGGGGCCGCCTATGGCTACACCTTC. This gives the protein CASSPGTGAAYGYTF.